The present T cell receptor beta chain was sequenced within a study of early stage breast cancer tumors. The wider study: Eight ER+/PR+/HER2- tumors were invasive ductal; a few were invasive lobular. The study's findings and limits: Tumors had approximately 2.6-fold higher T cell density and higher clonality than adjacent normal breast tissue. Most shared enriched TCRB sequences were commonly generated ones. In most of the 16 patients, blood comparison separated tumor from normal breast.

This clone appeared a single time. Its antigen remains unidentified. Trimming took 5 bases from V and 4 from J, leaving 15 bases between them. CDR3 length: 14 residues. From germline, CDR1 is SGHVS and CDR2 FQNEAQ. Only in-frame clones appear in the TCRdb table, and some are missing; sequencing was by immunoSEQ multiplex PCR. The table includes tens of thousands of clones, 60% to 85% detected once. The chain uses TRBV7-8 and TRBJ2-7; the D gene is possibly TRBD1 (6 bases). The sequencing sample was made of blood. This clonotype originated in a person in their sixties or seventies with breast cancer. The CDR3 region has the DNA TGTGCCAGCAGCGGCAGCTACACAGGGTACGAGCAGTACTTC. This gives the protein CASSGSYTGYEQYF.